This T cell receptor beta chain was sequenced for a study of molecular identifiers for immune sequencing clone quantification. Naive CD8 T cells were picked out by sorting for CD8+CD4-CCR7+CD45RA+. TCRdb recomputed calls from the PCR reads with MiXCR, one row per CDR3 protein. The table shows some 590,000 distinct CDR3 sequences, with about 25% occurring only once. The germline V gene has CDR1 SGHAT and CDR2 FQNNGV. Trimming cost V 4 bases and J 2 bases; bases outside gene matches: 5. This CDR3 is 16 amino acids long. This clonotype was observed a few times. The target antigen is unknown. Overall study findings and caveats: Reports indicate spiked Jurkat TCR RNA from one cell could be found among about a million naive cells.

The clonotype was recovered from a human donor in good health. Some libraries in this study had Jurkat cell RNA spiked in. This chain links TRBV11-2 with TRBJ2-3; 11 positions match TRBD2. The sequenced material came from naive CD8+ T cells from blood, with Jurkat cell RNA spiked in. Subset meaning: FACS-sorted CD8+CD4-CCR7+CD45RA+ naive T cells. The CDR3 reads CASSSLAGGFTDTQYF. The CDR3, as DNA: TGTGCCAGCAGCTCCTTAGCGGGGGGGTTCACAGATACGCAGTATTTT.